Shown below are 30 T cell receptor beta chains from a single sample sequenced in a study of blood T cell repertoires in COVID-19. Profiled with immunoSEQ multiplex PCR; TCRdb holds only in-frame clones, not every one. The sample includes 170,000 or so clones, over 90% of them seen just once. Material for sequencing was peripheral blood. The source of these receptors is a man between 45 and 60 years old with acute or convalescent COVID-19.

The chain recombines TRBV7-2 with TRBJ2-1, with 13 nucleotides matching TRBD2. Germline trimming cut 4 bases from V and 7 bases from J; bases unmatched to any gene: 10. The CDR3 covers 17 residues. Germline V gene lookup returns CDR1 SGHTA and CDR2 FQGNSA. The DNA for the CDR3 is TGTGCCAGCAGCTCGGGCCCACTAGCGGGGGGGTGGAATGAGCAGTTCTTC. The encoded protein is CASSSGPLAGGWNEQFF.

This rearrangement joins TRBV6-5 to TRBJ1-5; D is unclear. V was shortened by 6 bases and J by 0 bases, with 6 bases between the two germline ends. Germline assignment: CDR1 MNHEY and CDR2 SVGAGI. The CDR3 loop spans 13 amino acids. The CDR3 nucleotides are TGTGCCAGCAGCGGACTTAGCAATCAGCCCCAGCATTTT. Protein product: CASSGLSNQPQHF.

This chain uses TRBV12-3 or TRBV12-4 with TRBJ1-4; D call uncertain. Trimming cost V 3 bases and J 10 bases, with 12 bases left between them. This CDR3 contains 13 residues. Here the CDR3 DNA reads TGTGCCAGCAGTTTTAACCGTGTCGGAAAACTGTTTTTT. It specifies CASSFNRVGKLFF.

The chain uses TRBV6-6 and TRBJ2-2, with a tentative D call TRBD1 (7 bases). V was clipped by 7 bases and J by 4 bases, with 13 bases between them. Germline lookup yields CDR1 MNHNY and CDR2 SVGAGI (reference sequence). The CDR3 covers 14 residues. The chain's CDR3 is CASIGQGGTGELFF. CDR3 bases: TGTGCCAGCATAGGCCAGGGGGGCACCGGGGAGCTGTTTTTT.

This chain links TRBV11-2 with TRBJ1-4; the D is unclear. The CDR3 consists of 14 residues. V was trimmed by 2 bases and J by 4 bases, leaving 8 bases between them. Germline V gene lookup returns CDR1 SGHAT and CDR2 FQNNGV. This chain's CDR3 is CASSLNSFNEKLFF. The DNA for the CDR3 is TGTGCCAGCAGCTTAAACAGTTTTAATGAAAAACTGTTTTTT.

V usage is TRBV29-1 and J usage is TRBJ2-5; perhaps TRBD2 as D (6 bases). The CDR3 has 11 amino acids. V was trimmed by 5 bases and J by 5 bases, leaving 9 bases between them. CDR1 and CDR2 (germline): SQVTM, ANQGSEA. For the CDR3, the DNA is TGCAGCGTTCGGGGGAGCGAGACCCAGTACTTC. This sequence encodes CSVRGSETQYF. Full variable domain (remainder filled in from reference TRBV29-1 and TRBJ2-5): SAVISQKPSRDICQRGTSLTIQCQVDSQVTMMFWYRQQPGQSLTLIATANQGSEATYESGFVIDKFPISRPNLTFSTLTVSNMSPEDSSIYLCSVRGSETQYFGPGTRLLVL.

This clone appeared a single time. Here the CDR3 DNA reads TGTGCCAGCAGCCTGGGACACGACAGCAATCAGCCCCAGCATTTT. This gives the protein CASSLGHDSNQPQHF. The V and J genes are TRBV7-6 and TRBJ1-5; a weak D match, TRBD1 (6 bases). The ends were cut back, 5 bases at V and 1 base at J, with 12 bases in the middle. The CDR3 extends over 15 amino acids. Looked up from germline, CDR1 is SGHVS and CDR2 is FNYEAQ.

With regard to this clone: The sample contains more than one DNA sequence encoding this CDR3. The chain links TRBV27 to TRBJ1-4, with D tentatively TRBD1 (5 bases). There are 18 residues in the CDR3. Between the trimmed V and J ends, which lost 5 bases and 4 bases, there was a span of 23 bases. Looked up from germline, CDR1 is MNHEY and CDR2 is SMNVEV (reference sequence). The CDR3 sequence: CASSPNHPDSTFNEKLFF. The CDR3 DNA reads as TGTGCCAGCAGTCCGAATCACCCCGACAGCACTTTTAATGAAAAACTGTTTTTT.

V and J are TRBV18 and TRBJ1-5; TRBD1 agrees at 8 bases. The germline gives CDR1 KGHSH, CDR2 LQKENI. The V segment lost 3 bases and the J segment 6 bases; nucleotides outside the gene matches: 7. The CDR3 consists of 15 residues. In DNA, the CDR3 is TGTGCCAGCTCACCCGGCCAGGGGGCCCTTCAGCCCCAGCATTTT. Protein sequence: CASSPGQGALQPQHF.

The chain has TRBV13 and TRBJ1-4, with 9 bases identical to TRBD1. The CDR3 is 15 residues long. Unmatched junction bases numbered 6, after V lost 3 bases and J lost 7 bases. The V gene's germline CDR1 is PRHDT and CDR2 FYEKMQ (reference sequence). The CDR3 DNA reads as TGTGCCAGCAGCTTTGTTGGGACAGGGCCTGAAAAACTGTTTTTT. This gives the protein CASSFVGTGPEKLFF.

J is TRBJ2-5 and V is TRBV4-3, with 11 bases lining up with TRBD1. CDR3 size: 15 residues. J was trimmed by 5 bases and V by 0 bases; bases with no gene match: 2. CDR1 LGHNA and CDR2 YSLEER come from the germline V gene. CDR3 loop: CASSQDGTGGETQYF. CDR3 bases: TGCGCCAGCAGCCAAGATGGGACAGGGGGGGAGACCCAGTACTTC.

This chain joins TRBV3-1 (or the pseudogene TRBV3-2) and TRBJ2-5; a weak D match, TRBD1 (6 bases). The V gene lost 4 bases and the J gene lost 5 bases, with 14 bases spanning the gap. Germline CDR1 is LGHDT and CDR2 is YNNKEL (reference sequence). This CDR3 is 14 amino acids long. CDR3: CASSLQGLEETQYF. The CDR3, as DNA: TGTGCCAGCAGCCTTCAGGGGTTAGAGGAGACCCAGTACTTC.

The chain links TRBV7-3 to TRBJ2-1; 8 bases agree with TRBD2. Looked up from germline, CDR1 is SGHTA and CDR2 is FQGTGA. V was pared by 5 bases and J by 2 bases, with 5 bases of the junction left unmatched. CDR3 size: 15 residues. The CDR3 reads CASSQAGATYNEQFF. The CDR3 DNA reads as TGTGCCAGCAGCCAAGCGGGGGCAACCTACAATGAGCAGTTCTTC.

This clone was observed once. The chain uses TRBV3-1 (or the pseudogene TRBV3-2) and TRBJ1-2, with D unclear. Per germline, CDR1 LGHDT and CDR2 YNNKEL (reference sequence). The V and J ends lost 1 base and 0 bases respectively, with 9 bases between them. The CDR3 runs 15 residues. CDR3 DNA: TGTGCCAGCAGCCAAGGGGCCAGGTCTAACTATGGCTACACCTTC. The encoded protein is CASSQGARSNYGYTF.

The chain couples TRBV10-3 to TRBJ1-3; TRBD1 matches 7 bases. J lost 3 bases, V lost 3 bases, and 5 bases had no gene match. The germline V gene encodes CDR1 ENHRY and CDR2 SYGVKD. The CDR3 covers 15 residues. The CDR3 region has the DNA TGTGCCATCAGTGATACAGGGGCCAGTGGAAACACCATATATTTT. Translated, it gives CAISDTGASGNTIYF.

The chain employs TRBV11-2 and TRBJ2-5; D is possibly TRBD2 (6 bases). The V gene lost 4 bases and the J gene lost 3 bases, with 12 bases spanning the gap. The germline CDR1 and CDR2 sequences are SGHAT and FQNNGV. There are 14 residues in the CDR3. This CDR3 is CASSYNWGEETQYF. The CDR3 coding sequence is TGTGCCAGCAGCTACAACTGGGGGGAAGAGACCCAGTACTTC. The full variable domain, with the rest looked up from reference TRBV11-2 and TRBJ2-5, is EAGVAQSPRYKIIEKRQSVAFWCNPISGHATLYWYQQILGQGPKLLIQFQNNGVVDDSQLPKDRFSAERLKGVDSTLKIQPAKLEDSAVYLCASSYNWGEETQYFGPGTRLLVL.

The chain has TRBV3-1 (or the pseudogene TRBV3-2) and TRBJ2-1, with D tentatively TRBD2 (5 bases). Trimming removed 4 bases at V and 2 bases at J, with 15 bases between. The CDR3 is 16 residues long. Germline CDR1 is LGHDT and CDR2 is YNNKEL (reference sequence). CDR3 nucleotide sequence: TGTGCCAGCAGCCTACCCGGAGGACGAACCTACAATGAGCAGTTCTTC. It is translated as CASSLPGGRTYNEQFF.

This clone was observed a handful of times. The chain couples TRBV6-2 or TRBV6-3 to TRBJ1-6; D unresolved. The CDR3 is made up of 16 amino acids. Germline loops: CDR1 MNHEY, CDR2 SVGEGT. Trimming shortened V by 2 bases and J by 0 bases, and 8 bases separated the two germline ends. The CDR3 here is CASSYAAYSYNSPLHF. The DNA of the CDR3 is TGTGCCAGCAGTTACGCGGCTTACTCCTATAATTCACCCCTCCACTTT.

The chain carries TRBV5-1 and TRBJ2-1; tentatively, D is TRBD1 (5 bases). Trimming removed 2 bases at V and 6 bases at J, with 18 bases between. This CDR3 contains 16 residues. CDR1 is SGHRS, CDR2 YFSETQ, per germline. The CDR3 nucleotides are TGCGCCAGCAGCTTCTCCAGGGCCATACTGGGCAATGAGCAGTTCTTC. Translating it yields CASSFSRAILGNEQFF. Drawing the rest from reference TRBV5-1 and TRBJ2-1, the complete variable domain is KAGVTQTPRYLIKTRGQQVTLSCSPISGHRSVSWYQQTPGQGLQFLFEYFSETQRNKGNFPGRFSGRQFSNSRSEMNVSTLELGDSALYLCASSFSRAILGNEQFFGPGTRLTVL.

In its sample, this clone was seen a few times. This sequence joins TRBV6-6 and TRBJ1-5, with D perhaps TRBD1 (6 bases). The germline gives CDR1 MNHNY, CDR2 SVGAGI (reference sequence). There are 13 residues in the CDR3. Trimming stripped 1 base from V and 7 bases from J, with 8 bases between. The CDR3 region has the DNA TGTGCCAGCAGTTACTACAGGGTCCAGCCCCAGCATTTT. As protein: CASSYYRVQPQHF.

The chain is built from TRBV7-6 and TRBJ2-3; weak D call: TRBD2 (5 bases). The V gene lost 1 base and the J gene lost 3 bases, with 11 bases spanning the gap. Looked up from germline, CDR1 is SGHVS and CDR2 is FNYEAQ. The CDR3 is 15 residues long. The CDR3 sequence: CASSLGGVRTDTQYF. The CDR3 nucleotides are TGTGCCAGCAGCTTAGGGGGAGTTCGAACAGATACGCAGTATTTT.

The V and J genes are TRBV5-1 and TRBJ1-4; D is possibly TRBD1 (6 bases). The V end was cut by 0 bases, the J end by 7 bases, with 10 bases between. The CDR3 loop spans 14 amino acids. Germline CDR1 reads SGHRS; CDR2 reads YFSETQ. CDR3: CASSLVQGGEKLFF. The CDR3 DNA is TGCGCCAGCAGCTTGGTACAGGGTGGTGAAAAACTGTTTTTT.

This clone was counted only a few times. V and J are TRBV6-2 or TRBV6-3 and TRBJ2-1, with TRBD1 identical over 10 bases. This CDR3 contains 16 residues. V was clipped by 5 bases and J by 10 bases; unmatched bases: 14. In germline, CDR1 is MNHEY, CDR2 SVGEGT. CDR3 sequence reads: CASSDYPRDRGVEQFF. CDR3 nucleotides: TGTGCCAGCAGTGACTACCCTCGGGACAGGGGAGTCGAGCAGTTCTTC.

The CDR3 loop reads CASSGINTPGQLIPEAFF. The CDR3 region has the DNA TGTGCCAGCAGCGGGATTAACACGCCGGGACAGCTTATCCCTGAAGCTTTCTTT. The chain combines TRBV9 with TRBJ1-1, with TRBD1 matching over 7 bases. This CDR3 is built from 18 residues. Germline lookup yields CDR1 SGDLS and CDR2 YYNGEE. J gave up 6 bases and V 3 bases, and 20 bases lay outside the gene matches.

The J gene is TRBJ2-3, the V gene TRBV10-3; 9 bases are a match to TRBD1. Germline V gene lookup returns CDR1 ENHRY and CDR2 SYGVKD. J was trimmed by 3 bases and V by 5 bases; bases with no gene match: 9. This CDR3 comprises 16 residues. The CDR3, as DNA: TGTGCCATCAGTCTCCAGACAGGGGGGAGGACAGATACGCAGTATTTT. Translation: CAISLQTGGRTDTQYF.

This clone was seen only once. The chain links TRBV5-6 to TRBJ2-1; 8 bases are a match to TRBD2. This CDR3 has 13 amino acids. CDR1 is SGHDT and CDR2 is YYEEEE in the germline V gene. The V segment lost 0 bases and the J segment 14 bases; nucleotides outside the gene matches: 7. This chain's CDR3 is CASSLGGQREKFF. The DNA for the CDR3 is TGTGCCAGCAGCTTGGGTGGCCAGCGGGAGAAGTTCTTC.

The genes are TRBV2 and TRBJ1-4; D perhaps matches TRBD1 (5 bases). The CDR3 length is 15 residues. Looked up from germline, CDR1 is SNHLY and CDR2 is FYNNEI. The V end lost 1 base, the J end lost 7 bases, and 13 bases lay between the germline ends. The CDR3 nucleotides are TGTGCCAGCAGTGAAGAAGGGACGGGGGGTGAAAAACTGTTTTTT. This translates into CASSEEGTGGEKLFF.

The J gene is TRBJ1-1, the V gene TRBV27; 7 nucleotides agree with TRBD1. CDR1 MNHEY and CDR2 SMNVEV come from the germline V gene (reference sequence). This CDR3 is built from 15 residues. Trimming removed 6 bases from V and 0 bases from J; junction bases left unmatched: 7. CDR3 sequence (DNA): TGTGCCAGCAGACCCCCGACAGGGATGAACACTGAAGCTTTCTTT. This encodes CASRPPTGMNTEAFF.

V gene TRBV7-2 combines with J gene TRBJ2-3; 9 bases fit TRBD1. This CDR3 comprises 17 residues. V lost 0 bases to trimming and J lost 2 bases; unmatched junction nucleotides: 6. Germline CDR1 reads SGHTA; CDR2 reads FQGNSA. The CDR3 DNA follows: TGTGCCAGCAGCTTAGCGGGGACAGGGTTATACACAGATACGCAGTATTTT. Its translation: CASSLAGTGLYTDTQYF.

The DNA for the CDR3 is TGTGCCAGCGGCCAAGGGGCTAGCGGGAGAAATGAGCAGTTCTTC. This sequence encodes CASGQGASGRNEQFF. The genes are TRBV27 and TRBJ2-1, with 10 bases matching TRBD2. CDR3 size: 15 residues. Trimming cost V 8 bases and J 7 bases; bases outside gene matches: 11. Germline loops: CDR1 MNHEY, CDR2 SMNVEV (reference sequence).